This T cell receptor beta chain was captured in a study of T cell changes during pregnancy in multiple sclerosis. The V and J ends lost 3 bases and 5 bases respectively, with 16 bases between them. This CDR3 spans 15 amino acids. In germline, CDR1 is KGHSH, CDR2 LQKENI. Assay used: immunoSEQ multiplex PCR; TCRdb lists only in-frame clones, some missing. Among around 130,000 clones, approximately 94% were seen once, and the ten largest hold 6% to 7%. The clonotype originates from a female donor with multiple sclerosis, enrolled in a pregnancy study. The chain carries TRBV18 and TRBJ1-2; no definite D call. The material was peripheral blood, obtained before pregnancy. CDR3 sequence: CASSPGPGPGYGYTF. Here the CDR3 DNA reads TGTGCCAGCTCACCGGGCCCGGGCCCGGGATATGGCTACACCTTC.